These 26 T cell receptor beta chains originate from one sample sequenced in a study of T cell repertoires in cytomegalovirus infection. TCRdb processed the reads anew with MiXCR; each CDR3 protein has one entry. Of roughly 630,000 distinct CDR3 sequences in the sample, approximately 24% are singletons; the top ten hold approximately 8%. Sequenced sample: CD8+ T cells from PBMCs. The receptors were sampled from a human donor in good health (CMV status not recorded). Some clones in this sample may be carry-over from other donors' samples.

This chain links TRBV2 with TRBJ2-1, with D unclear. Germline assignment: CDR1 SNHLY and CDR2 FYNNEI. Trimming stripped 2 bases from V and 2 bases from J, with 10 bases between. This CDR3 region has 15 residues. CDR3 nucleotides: TGTGCCAGCAGTGAATTGGGAAAAACCTACAATGAGCAGTTCTTC. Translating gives CASSELGKTYNEQFF.

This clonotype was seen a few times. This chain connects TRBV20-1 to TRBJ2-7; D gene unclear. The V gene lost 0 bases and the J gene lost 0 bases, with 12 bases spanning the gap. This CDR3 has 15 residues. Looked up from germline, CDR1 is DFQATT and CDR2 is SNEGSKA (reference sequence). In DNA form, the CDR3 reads TGCAGTGCTAGAGATCACCAACAGCCCTCCTACGAGCAGTACTTC. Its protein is CSARDHQQPSYEQYF.

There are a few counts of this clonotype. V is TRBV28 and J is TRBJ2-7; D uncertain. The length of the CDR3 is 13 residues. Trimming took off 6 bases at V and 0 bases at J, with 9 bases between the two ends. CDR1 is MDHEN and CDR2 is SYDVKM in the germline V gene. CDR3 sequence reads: CASSSPSSYEQYV. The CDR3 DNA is TGTGCCAGCAGCTCCCCCTCCTCCTACGAGCAGTACGTC.

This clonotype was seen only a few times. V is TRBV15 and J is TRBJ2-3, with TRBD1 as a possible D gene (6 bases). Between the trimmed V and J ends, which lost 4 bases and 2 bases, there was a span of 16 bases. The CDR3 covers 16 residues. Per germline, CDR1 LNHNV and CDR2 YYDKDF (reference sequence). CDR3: CATSIPGHGVTDTQYF. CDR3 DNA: TGTGCCACCAGCATACCGGGACATGGGGTCACAGATACGCAGTATTTT.

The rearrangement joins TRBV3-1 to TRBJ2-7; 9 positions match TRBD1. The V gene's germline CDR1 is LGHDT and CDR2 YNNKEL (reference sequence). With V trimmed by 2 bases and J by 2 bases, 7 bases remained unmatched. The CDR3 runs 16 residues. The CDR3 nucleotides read TGTGCCAGCAGCCAAATTCGGGACAGGGCCCCCTACGAGCAGTACTTC. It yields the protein CASSQIRDRAPYEQYF.

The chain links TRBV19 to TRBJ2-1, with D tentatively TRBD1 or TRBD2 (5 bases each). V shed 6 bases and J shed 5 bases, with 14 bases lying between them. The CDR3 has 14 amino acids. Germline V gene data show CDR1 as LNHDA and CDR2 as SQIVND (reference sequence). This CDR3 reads CASSPVGDHNEQFF. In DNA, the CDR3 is TGTGCCAGTAGCCCAGTGGGGGATCACAATGAGCAGTTCTTC.

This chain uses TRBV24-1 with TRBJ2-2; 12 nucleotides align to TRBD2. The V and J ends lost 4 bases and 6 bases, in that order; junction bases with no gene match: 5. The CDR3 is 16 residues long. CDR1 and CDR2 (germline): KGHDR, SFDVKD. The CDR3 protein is CATSDRLAGAPGELFF. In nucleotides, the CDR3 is TGTGCCACCAGTGACCGACTAGCGGGGGCCCCCGGGGAGCTGTTTTTT.

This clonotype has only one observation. CDR3 sequence: CSASKGAQQFF. CDR3 DNA: TGCAGTGCTAGTAAGGGGGCTCAGCAGTTCTTC. The rearrangement uses TRBV20-1 and TRBJ2-1; 7 bases map to TRBD1. Germline V lookup: CDR1 DFQATT, CDR2 SNEGSKA (reference sequence). V lost 3 bases, J lost 11 bases, and 4 bases stayed unmatched. The CDR3 length is 11 residues.

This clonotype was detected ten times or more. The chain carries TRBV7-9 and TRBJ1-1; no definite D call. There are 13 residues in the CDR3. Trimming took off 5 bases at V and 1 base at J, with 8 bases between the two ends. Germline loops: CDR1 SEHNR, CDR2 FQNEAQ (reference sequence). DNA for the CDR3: TGTGCCAGCAGCGAATTCAGGAACACTGAAGCTTTCTTT. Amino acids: CASSEFRNTEAFF.

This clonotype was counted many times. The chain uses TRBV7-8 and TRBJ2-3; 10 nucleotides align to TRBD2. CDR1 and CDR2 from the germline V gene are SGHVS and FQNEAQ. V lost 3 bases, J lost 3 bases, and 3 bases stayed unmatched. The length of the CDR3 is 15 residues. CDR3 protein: CASSFLAGETDTQYF. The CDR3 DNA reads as TGTGCCAGCAGCTTTCTAGCGGGGGAAACAGATACGCAGTATTTT.

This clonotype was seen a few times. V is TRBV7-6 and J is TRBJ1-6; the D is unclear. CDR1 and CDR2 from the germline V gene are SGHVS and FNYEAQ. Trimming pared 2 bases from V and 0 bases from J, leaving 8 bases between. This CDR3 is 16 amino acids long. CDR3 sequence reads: CASSLNRSSYNSPLHF. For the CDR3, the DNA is TGTGCCAGCAGCTTAAACCGTAGCTCCTATAATTCACCCCTCCACTTT.

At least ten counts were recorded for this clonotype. DNA for the CDR3: TGTGCCAGCAGCTTGGGGGGGGTCTGGGAGCAGTACGTC. Its translation is CASSLGGVWEQYV. The chain recombines TRBV7-8 with TRBJ2-7; TRBD2 agrees at 7 bases. The CDR3 extends over 13 amino acids. V trimming: 3 bases; J trimming: 7 bases; junction bases outside the gene matches: 6. CDR1 and CDR2 from the germline V gene are SGHVS and FQNEAQ.

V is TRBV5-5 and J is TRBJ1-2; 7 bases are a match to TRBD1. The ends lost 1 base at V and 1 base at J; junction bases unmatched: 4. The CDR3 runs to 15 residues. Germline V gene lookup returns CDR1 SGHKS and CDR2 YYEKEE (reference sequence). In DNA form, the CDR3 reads TGTGCCAGCAGCTTGATACAGGGGAATAACTATGGCTACACCTTC. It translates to CASSLIQGNNYGYTF.

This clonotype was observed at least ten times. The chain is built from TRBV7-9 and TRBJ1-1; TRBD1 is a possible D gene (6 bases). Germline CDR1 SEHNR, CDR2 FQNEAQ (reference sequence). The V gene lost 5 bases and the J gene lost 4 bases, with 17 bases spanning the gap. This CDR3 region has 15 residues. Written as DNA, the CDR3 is TGTGCCAGCAGCCGGTCGGGGGCAGGGTGCACTGAAGCTTTCTTT. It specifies CASSRSGAGCTEAFF. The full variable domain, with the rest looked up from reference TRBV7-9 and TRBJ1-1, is DTGVSQNPRHKITKRGQNVTFRCDPISEHNRLYWYRQTLGQGPEFLTYFQNEAQLEKSRLLSDRFSAERPKGSFSTLEIQRTEQGDSAMYLCASSRSGAGCTEAFFGQGTRLTVV.

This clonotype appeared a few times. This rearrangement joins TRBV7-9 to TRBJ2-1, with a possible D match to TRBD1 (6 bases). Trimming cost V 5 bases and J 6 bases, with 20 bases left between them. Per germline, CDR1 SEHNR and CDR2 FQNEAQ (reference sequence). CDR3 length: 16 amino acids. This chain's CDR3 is CASSPRTVTFGNEQFF. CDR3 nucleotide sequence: TGTGCCAGCAGCCCCAGGACAGTCACTTTTGGCAATGAGCAGTTCTTC.

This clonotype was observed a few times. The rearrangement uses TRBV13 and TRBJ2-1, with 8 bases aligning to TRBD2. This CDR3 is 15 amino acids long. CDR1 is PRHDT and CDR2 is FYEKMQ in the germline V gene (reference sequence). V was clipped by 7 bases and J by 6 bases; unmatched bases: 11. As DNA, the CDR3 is TGTGCCAGCACCCGAGCGGGGGTGGGCTCCAATGAGCAGTTCTTC. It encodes CASTRAGVGSNEQFF.

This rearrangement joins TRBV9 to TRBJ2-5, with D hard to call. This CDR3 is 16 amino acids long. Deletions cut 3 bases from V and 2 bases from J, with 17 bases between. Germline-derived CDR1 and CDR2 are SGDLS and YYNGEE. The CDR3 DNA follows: TGTGCCAGCAGCGCCGGAGTGGGCAGCTTGCAAGAGACCCAGTACTTC. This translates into CASSAGVGSLQETQYF.

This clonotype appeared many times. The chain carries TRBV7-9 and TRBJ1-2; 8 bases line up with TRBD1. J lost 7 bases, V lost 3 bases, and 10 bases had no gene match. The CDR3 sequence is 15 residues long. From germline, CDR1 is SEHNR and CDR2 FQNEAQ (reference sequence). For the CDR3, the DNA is TGTGCCAGCAGCTTGGTAGACAGGGGAGTATCTGGCTACACCTTC. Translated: CASSLVDRGVSGYTF.

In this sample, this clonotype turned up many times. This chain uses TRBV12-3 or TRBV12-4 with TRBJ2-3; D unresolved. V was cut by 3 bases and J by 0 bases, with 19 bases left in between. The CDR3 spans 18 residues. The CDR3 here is CASSFWILAGQSTDTQYF. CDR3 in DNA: TGTGCCAGCAGTTTCTGGATTTTGGCCGGCCAGAGCACAGATACGCAGTATTTT.

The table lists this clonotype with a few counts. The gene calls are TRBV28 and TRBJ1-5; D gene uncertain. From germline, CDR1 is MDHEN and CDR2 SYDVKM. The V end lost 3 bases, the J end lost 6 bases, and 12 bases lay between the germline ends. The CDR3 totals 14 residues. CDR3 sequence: CASSFGGVAQPQHF. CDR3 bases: TGTGCCAGCAGTTTTGGCGGGGTGGCTCAGCCCCAGCATTTT.

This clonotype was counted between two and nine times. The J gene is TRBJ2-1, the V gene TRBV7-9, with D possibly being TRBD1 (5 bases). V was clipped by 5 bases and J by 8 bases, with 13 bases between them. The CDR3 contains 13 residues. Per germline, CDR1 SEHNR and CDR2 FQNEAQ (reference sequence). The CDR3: CASSAPQGDEQFF. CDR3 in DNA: TGTGCCAGCAGCGCCCCCCAGGGCGATGAGCAGTTCTTC. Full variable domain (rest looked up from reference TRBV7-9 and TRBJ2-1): DTGVSQNPRHKITKRGQNVTFRCDPISEHNRLYWYRQTLGQGPEFLTYFQNEAQLEKSRLLSDRFSAERPKGSFSTLEIQRTEQGDSAMYLCASSAPQGDEQFFGPGTRLTVL.

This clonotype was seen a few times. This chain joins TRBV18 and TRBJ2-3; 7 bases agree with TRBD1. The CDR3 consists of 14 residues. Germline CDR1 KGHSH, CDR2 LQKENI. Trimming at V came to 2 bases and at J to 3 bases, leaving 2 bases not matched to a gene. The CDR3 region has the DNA TGTGCCAGCTCACCAGACAGGGCAACAGATACGCAGTATTTT. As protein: CASSPDRATDTQYF. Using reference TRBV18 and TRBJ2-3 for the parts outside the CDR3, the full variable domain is NAGVMQNPRHLVRRRGQEARLRCSPMKGHSHVYWYRQLPEEGLKFMVYLQKENIIDESGMPKERFSAEFPKEGPSILRIQQVVRGDSAAYFCASSPDRATDTQYFGPGTRLTVL.

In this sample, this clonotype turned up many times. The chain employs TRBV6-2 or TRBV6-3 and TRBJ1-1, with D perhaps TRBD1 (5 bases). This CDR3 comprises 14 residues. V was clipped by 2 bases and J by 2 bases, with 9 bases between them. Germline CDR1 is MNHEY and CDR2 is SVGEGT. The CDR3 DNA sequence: TGTGCCAGCAGTTACAGGGGTTCTAACACTGAAGCTTTCTTT. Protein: CASSYRGSNTEAFF.

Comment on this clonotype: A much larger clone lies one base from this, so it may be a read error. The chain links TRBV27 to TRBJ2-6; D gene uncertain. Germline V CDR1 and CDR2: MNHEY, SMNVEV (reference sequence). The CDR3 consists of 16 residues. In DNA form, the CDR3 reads TGTACCAGCAGCCTATCAGGTTACTCTGGGGCCAACGTCCTGACTTTC. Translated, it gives CTSSLSGYSGANVLTF.

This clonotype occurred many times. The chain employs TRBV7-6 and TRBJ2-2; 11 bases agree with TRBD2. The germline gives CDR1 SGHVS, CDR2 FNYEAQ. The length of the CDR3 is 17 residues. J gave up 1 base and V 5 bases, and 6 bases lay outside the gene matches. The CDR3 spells CASSPRTSGQNTGELFF. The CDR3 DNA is TGTGCCAGCAGCCCCCGGACTAGCGGGCAGAACACCGGGGAGCTGTTTTTT.

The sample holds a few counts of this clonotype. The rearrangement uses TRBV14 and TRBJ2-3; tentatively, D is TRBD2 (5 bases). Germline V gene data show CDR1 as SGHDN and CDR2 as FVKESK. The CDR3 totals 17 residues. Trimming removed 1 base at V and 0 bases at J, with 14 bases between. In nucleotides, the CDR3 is TGTGCCAGCAGCCAAGTCGGCGGGCTAGCCAGCACAGATACGCAGTATTTT. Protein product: CASSQVGGLASTDTQYF.